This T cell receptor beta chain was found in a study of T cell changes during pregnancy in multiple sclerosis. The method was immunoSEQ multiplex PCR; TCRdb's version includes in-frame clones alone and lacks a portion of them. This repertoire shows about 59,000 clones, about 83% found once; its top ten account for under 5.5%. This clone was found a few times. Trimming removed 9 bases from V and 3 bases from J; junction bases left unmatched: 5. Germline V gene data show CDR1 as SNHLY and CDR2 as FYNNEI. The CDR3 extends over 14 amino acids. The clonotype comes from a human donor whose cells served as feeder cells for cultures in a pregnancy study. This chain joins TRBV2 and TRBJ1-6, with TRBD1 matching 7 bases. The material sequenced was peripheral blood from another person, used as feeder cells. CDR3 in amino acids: CARQTGVYNSPLHF. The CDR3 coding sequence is TGTGCCAGACAAACAGGGGTCTATAATTCACCCCTCCACTTT.